The 22 T cell receptor beta chains listed next were all sequenced from one sample in a study of glioma-infiltrating T cells. Amplification of TCR alpha and beta CDR3 regions from RNA used iRepertoire nested multiplex PCR. TCRdb re-derived calls from the multiplex PCR reads in MiXCR, one entry per CDR3 protein. The sample records around 140,000 distinct CDR3 sequences, about 39% being singletons. The sample was glioma tissue, nonneoplastic brain tissue, or PBMCs (not recorded which). The receptors shown here come from a human donor with low-grade glioma or glioblastoma, undergoing nonglioma brain surgery, or in good health (not recorded which).

The CDR3 protein is CASSIAPVYGYTF. The CDR3 nucleotides read TGTGCCAGTAGTATTGCCCCCGTCTATGGCTACACCTTC. V and J are TRBV19 and TRBJ1-2; the D is unclear. The CDR3 is 13 residues long. CDR1 is LNHDA and CDR2 is SQIVND in the germline V gene (reference sequence). V gave up 3 bases and J gave up 4 bases, with 9 bases separating them.

A few counts support this clonotype. V is TRBV28 and J is TRBJ1-5; D not resolved. V gave up 3 bases and J gave up 10 bases, with 10 bases separating them. Germline values: CDR1 MDHEN, CDR2 SYDVKM. CDR3 size: 12 residues. DNA for the CDR3: TGTGCCAGCAGTTTGGGTGGCATCCCCCAGCATTTT. It codes for CASSLGGIPQHF.

The chain has TRBV6-1 and TRBJ2-7; weak D call: TRBD2 (5 bases). The CDR3 is 13 residues long. V shed 3 bases and J shed 5 bases, with 11 bases lying between them. Germline V CDR1 and CDR2: MNHNS, SASEGT. The CDR3 loop reads CASSDSSSHEQYF. The CDR3 nucleotides read TGTGCCAGCAGTGACTCTAGCAGCCACGAGCAGTACTTC.

V is TRBV20-1 and J is TRBJ2-7, with D perhaps given as TRBD1 or TRBD2 (5 bases each). With 3 bases removed from V and 2 bases from J, the gap between germline ends came to 14 bases. This CDR3 is built from 14 residues. CDR1 is DFQATT and CDR2 is SNEGSKA in the germline V gene (reference sequence). CDR3 bases: TGCAGTGCTAGGGCCGGGACGGAACCCTACGAGCAGTACTTC. It specifies CSARAGTEPYEQYF.

This clonotype has only a few counts. This chain links TRBV27 with TRBJ2-5; 8 bases line up with TRBD2. The CDR3 loop spans 16 amino acids. V lost 5 bases, J lost 5 bases, and 13 bases stayed unmatched. CDR1 is MNHEY, CDR2 SMNVEV, per germline (reference sequence). CDR3 protein: CASSPDGLALMETQYF. CDR3 DNA: TGTGCCAGCAGTCCAGACGGACTAGCTTTAATGGAGACCCAGTACTTC.

The chain carries TRBV28 and TRBJ1-6, with 9 bases fitting TRBD1. This CDR3 is built from 15 residues. Germline-derived CDR1 and CDR2 are MDHEN and SYDVKM. Trimming took 6 bases from V and 9 from J; bases not matched to a gene: 9. This chain's CDR3 is CASRHRDRESSPLHF. CDR3 in DNA: TGTGCCAGCAGACACCGGGACAGGGAAAGTTCACCCCTCCACTTT.

This clonotype occurred a few times. CDR3 coding DNA: TGCGCCAGCAGCCTAAACAGGAGGGACACTGAAGCTTTCTTT. Its protein product is CASSLNRRDTEAFF. V usage is TRBV10-2 and J usage is TRBJ1-1, with D maybe TRBD1 (5 bases). The CDR3 has 14 residues. The germline CDR1 and CDR2 sequences are WSHSY and SAAADI. The germline V and J ends were trimmed by 6 bases and 3 bases, with 14 bases remaining between them.

This clonotype occurred once. The chain is built from TRBV4-1 and TRBJ2-3; no clear D. Between the trimmed V and J ends, which lost 0 bases and 2 bases, there was a span of 9 bases. Germline CDR1 is MGHRA and CDR2 is YSYEKL. The CDR3 is 15 residues long. CDR3 protein: CASSQESGNTDTQYF. The CDR3 DNA is TGCGCCAGCAGCCAAGAGTCAGGCAACACAGATACGCAGTATTTT.

The CDR3 loop reads CATSDPGTSGTYNEQFF. The DNA for the CDR3 is TGTGCCACCAGTGATCCTGGGACTAGCGGGACCTACAATGAGCAGTTCTTC. The J gene is TRBJ2-1, the V gene TRBV24-1; 13 bases map to TRBD2. This CDR3 has 17 residues. Germline-derived CDR1 and CDR2 are KGHDR and SFDVKD. V lost 3 bases and J lost 2; bases outside the gene matches: 3.

This chain uses TRBV6-1 with TRBJ1-5; a weak D match, TRBD1 (5 bases). The germline V and J ends were trimmed by 6 bases and 0 bases, with 15 bases remaining between them. The CDR3 spans 16 residues. Germline V gene sequence: CDR1 MNHNS, CDR2 SASEGT. This CDR3 is CASSPKQADSNQPQHF. The CDR3 DNA sequence: TGTGCCAGCAGCCCCAAACAGGCGGATAGCAATCAGCCCCAGCATTTT.

This clonotype was counted between two and nine times. The CDR3 DNA is TGCGCCAGCAGCCACTCCAACCAGGGCTATGGCTACACCTTC. Amino acids: CASSHSNQGYGYTF. The chain combines TRBV4-1 with TRBJ1-2; tentative D call: TRBD1 (5 bases). CDR3 size: 14 residues. Germline V gene sequence: CDR1 MGHRA, CDR2 YSYEKL. Deletions cut 3 bases from V and 4 bases from J, with 12 bases between.

This rearrangement joins TRBV2 to TRBJ1-1, with D unclear. Germline assignment: CDR1 SNHLY and CDR2 FYNNEI. This CDR3 is built from 12 residues. Trimming cost V 3 bases and J 2 bases, with 4 bases left between them. CDR3 loop: CASSDSNTEAFF. The CDR3 DNA sequence: TGTGCCAGCAGTGACTCCAACACTGAAGCTTTCTTT.

This chain uses TRBV4-2 with TRBJ1-5, with TRBD1 as a possible D gene (5 bases). V lost 3 bases and J lost 0, with 18 bases in between. Germline V gives CDR1 LGHNA, CDR2 YNFKEQ. The CDR3 is 18 amino acids. This chain's CDR3 is CASSHLSGAGNSNQPQHF. CDR3 in DNA: TGTGCCAGCAGCCACCTGTCCGGGGCCGGGAATAGCAATCAGCCCCAGCATTTT.

V is TRBV6-1 and J is TRBJ1-1; D ambiguous. There are 17 residues in the CDR3. CDR1 MNHNS and CDR2 SASEGT come from the germline V gene. The V end lost 2 bases, the J end lost 0 bases, and 16 bases lay between the germline ends. The CDR3: CASSEQKSRFMNTEAFF. The CDR3 region has the DNA TGTGCCAGCAGTGAACAGAAGAGCCGGTTCATGAACACTGAAGCTTTCTTT.

CDR3 residues: CSASRDRREKLFF. In nucleotides, the CDR3 is TGCAGTGCTAGCCGGGACAGGCGTGAAAAACTGTTTTTT. The chain is built from TRBV20-1 and TRBJ1-4; 8 bases fit TRBD1. The CDR3 contains 13 residues. Germline lookup yields CDR1 DFQATT and CDR2 SNEGSKA (reference sequence). Trimming at V came to 3 bases and at J to 7 bases, leaving 4 bases not matched to a gene.

This clonotype has just a few counts. The V and J genes are TRBV4-2 and TRBJ2-1; 9 positions agree with TRBD1. J lost 4 bases, V lost 0 bases, and 7 bases had no gene match. The CDR3 spans 17 residues. Germline V gene sequence: CDR1 LGHNA, CDR2 YNFKEQ. The CDR3 spells CASSQEGSDRGYNEQFF. CDR3 in DNA: TGTGCCAGCAGCCAAGAAGGTTCGGACAGGGGATACAATGAGCAGTTCTTC.

This clonotype was seen a handful of times. The CDR3 loop is CASSAGRQFYNEQFF. The CDR3, as DNA: TGTGCCAGCAGCGCGGGGAGGCAGTTCTACAATGAGCAGTTCTTC. This chain joins TRBV4-2 and TRBJ2-1; a weak D match, TRBD2 (6 bases). Germline V gene sequence: CDR1 LGHNA, CDR2 YNFKEQ. Trimming shortened V by 5 bases and J by 3 bases, and 14 bases separated the two germline ends. CDR3 length equals 15 residues.

This chain links TRBV10-3 with TRBJ1-1, with D perhaps matching TRBD1 (5 bases). CDR1 is ENHRY, CDR2 SYGVKD, per germline. Between the trimmed V and J ends, which lost 7 bases and 5 bases, there was a span of 14 bases. This CDR3 is built from 13 residues. The CDR3: CAINRDRRTEAFF. Here the CDR3 DNA reads TGTGCCATCAATCGGGACCGAAGGACTGAAGCTTTCTTT.

This chain joins TRBV20-1 and TRBJ1-5; D is perhaps TRBD1 (6 bases). Germline V lookup: CDR1 DFQATT, CDR2 SNEGSKA (reference sequence). The CDR3 totals 15 residues. With 0 bases removed from V and 5 bases from J, the gap between germline ends came to 14 bases. Here the CDR3 reads CSARDLGQFDQPQHF. CDR3 bases: TGCAGTGCTAGAGATCTCGGACAGTTCGATCAGCCCCAGCATTTT.

CDR3 amino acids: CASSLGTGRYEQYF. The CDR3 DNA follows: TGTGCCAGCAGTTTAGGGACAGGGCGCTACGAGCAGTACTTC. The chain is built from TRBV12-3 or TRBV12-4 and TRBJ2-7, with 8 bases matching TRBD1. The V gene end was trimmed by 1 base and the J gene end by 3 bases; junction bases not matched to a gene: 2. The CDR3 is 14 residues long.

This clonotype was counted only a few times. The chain couples TRBV27 to TRBJ2-7; D possibly corresponds to TRBD2 (5 bases). V was clipped by 8 bases and J by 3 bases, with 17 bases between them. Germline V gene lookup returns CDR1 MNHEY and CDR2 SMNVEV (reference sequence). This CDR3 spans 14 amino acids. The CDR3 DNA reads as TGTGCCAGCCGCTTGGGTGGCGCGGGCTACGAGCAGTACTTC. Translating it yields CASRLGGAGYEQYF.

V and J are TRBV6-5 and TRBJ1-2; D unclear. V dropped 3 bases and J dropped 2 bases, with 13 bases sitting between them. Germline V lookup: CDR1 MNHEY, CDR2 SVGAGI. The CDR3 covers 15 residues. The DNA of the CDR3 is TGTGCCAGCAGTTATTCGGCGGTGGGAAACTATGGCTACACCTTC. Protein sequence: CASSYSAVGNYGYTF.